Given below is one T cell receptor beta chain in context. The data derive from a study of T cells in Graves' hyperthyroidism and ophthalmopathy. TCR beta CDR3 sequences were amplified from RNA transcripts. With the HTBI primer set, the TCR CDR3 went through a first round of RT-PCR. TCRdb re-called the multiplex PCR reads through MiXCR, storing one row per CDR3 protein. Among hundreds of thousands of distinct CDR3 sequences listed, about a sixth were seen once. Hyperthyroidism of Graves' type that showed no ophthalmopathy progression within 18 months was stable. Deletions cut 4 bases from V and 0 bases from J, with 8 bases between. Germline CDR1 and CDR2: SGHRS and YFSETQ. This CDR3 has 14 residues.

The J gene is TRBJ2-4, the V gene TRBV5-1, with D maybe TRBD2 (6 bases). The sequence was collected from a woman under 30 with Graves' hyperthyroidism. The sequenced sample consisted of blood. The CDR3 loop reads CASSGTLAKNIQYF. CDR3 DNA sequence: TGCGCCAGCAGCGGGACTCTAGCCAAAAACATTCAGTACTTC.